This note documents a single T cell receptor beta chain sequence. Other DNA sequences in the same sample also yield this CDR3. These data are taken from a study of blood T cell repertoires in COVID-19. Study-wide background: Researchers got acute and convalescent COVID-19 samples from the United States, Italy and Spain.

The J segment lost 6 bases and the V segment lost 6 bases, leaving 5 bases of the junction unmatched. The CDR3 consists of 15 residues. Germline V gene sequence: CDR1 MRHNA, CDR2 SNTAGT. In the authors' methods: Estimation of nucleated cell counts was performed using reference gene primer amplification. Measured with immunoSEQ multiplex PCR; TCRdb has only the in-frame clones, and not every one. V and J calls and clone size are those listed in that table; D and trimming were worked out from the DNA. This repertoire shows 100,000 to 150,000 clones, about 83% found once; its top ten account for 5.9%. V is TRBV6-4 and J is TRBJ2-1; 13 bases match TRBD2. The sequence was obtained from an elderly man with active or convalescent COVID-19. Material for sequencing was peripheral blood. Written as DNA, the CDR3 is TGTGCCAGCAGCCGACTAGCGGGGGGCCTCAATGAGCAGTTCTTC. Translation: CASSRLAGGLNEQFF.